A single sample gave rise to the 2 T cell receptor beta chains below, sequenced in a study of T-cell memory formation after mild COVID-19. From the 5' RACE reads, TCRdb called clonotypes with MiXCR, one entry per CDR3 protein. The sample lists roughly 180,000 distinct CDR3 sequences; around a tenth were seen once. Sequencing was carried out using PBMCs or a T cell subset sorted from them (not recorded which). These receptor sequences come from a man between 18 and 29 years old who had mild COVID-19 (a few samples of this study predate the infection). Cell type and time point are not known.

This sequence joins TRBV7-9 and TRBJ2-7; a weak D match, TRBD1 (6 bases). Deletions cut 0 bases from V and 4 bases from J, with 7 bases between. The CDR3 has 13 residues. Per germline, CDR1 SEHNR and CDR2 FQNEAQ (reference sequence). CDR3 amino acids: CASSLARGYEQYV. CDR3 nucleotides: TGTGCCAGCAGCTTAGCCAGGGGATACGAGCAGTACGTC.

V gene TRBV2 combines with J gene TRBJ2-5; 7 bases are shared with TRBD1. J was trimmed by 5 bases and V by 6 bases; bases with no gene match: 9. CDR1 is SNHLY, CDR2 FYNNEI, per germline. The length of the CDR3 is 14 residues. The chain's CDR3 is CASRPDRAWETQYF. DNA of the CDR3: TGTGCCAGCAGACCTGACAGGGCCTGGGAGACCCAGTACTTC.